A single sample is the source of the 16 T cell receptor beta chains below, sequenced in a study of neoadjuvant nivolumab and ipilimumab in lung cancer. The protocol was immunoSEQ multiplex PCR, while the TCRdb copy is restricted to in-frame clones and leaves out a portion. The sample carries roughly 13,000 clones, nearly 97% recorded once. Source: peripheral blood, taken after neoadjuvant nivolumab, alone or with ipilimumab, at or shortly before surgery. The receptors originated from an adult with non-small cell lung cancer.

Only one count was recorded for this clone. CDR3 protein: CASVRLAGDYEQYF. CDR3 sequence (DNA): TGCGCCAGCGTTCGACTAGCGGGAGACTACGAGCAGTACTTC. The genes are TRBV10-2 and TRBJ2-7; 12 bases are a match to TRBD2. The CDR3 is 14 amino acids. CDR1 and CDR2 (germline): WSHSY, SAAADI. Trimming at V came to 8 bases and at J to 3 bases, leaving 5 bases not matched to a gene.

In nucleotides, the CDR3 is TGTGCCAGCAGCGTCGGAGGCGGGGCCGGGGAGCTGTTTTTT. This sequence encodes CASSVGGGAGELFF. The chain joins TRBV28 to TRBJ2-2, with D maybe TRBD2 (6 bases). This CDR3 contains 14 residues. Trimming took off 6 bases at V and 6 bases at J, with 14 bases between the two ends. The germline V gene encodes CDR1 MDHEN and CDR2 SYDVKM. The variable domain in full, completed from reference TRBV28 and TRBJ2-2, reads DVKVTQSSRYLVKRTGEKVFLECVQDMDHENMFWYRQDPGLGLRLIYFSYDVKMKEKGDIPEGYSVSREKKERFSLILESASTNQTSMYLCASSVGGGAGELFFGEGSRLTVL.

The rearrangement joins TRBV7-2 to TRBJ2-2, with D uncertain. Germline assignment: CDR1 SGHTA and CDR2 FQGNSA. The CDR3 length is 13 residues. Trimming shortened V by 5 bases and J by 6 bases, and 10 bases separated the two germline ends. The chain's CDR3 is CASSATSAGELFF. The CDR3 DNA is TGTGCCAGCAGCGCCACGAGCGCCGGGGAGCTGTTTTTT.

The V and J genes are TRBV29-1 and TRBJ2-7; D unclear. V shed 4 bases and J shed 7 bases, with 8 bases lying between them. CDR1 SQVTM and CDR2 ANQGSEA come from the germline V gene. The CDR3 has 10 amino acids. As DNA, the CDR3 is TGCAGCGTTGTGGCACCTGAGCAGTACTTC. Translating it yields CSVVAPEQYF.

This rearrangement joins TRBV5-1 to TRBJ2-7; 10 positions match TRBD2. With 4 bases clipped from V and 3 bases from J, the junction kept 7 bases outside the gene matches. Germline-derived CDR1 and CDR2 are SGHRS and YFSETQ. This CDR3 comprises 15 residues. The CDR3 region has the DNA TGCGCCAGCAGCCCACGGACTAGCGGCGACTACGAGCAGTACTTC. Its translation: CASSPRTSGDYEQYF.

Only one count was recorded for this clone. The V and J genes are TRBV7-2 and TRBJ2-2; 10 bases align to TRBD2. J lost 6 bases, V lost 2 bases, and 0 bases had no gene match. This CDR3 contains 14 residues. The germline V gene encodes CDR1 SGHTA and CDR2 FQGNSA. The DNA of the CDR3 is TGTGCCAGCAGCTTACTAGCGGGAGCCGGGGAGCTGTTTTTT. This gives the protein CASSLLAGAGELFF.

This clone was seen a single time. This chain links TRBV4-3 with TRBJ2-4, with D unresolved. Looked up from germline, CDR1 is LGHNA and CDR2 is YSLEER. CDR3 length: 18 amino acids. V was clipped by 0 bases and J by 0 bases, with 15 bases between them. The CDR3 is CASSQDLGVWVAKNIQYF. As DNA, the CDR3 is TGCGCCAGCAGCCAAGATCTAGGAGTTTGGGTAGCCAAAAACATTCAGTACTTC.

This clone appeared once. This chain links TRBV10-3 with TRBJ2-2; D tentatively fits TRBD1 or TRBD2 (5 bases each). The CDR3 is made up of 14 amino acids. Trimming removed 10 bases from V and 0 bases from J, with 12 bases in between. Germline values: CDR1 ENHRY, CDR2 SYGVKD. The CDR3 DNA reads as TGTGCCAGCCGGGACGGCGCGAACACCGGGGAGCTGTTTTTT. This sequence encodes CASRDGANTGELFF.

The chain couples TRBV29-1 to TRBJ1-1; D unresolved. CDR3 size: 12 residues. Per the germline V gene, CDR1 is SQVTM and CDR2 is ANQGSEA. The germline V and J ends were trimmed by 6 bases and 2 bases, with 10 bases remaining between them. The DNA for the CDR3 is TGCAGCGTCATCGCCGATAACACTGAAGCTTTCTTT. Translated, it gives CSVIADNTEAFF.

The DNA of the CDR3 is TGTGCCAGCAGCTTAGCCAGACTAGCGGGAGGGCCGGGCACAGATACGCAGTATTTT. Translation: CASSLARLAGGPGTDTQYF. The chain employs TRBV11-1 and TRBJ2-3; 14 positions match TRBD2. V was pared by 0 bases and J by 1 base, with 6 bases of the junction left unmatched. The V gene's germline CDR1 is SGHAT and CDR2 FQDESV (reference sequence). This CDR3 has 19 residues.

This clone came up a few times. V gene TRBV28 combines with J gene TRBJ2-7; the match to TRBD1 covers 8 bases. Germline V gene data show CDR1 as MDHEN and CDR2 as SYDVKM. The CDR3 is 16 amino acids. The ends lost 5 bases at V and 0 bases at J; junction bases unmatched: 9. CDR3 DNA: TGTGCCAGCAGTATCCAACGGACAGGGCCCTCCTACGAGCAGTACTTC. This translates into CASSIQRTGPSYEQYF. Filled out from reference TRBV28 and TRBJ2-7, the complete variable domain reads DVKVTQSSRYLVKRTGEKVFLECVQDMDHENMFWYRQDPGLGLRLIYFSYDVKMKEKGDIPEGYSVSREKKERFSLILESASTNQTSMYLCASSIQRTGPSYEQYFGPGTRLTVT.

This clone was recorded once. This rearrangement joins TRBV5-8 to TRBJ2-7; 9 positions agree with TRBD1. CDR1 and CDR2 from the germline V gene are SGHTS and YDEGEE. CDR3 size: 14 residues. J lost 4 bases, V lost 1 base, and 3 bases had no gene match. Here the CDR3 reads CASSLLDRGYEQYF. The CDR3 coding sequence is TGTGCCAGCAGCTTGTTGGACAGGGGATACGAGCAGTACTTC.

The CDR3 sequence is CASSLYGTGLQETQYF. The CDR3, as DNA: TGTGCCAGCAGTTTATACGGGACAGGGCTACAAGAGACCCAGTACTTC. The V and J genes are TRBV27 and TRBJ2-5, with 9 bases identical to TRBD1. CDR1 and CDR2 (germline): MNHEY, SMNVEV (reference sequence). This CDR3 comprises 16 residues. Trimming cost V 1 base and J 2 bases; bases outside gene matches: 5.

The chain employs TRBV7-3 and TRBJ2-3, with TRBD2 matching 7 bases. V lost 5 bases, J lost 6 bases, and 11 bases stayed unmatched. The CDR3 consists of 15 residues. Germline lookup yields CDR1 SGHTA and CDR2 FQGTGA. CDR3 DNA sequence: TGTGCCAGCAGCATTTGGGGGGGTAGTGCGGATACGCAGTATTTT. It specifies CASSIWGGSADTQYF.

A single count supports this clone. The CDR3: CASSPPQGKAEAFF. CDR3 DNA sequence: TGTGCCAGCAGTCCCCCCCAGGGAAAGGCTGAAGCTTTCTTT. The chain couples TRBV28 to TRBJ1-1; D possibly corresponds to TRBD1 (5 bases). V shed 5 bases and J shed 6 bases, with 16 bases lying between them. The CDR3 covers 14 residues. CDR1 and CDR2 from the germline V gene are MDHEN and SYDVKM.

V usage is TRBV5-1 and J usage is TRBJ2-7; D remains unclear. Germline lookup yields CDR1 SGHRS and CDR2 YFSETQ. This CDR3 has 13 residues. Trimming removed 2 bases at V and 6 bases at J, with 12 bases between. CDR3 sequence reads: CASSFYAPSEQYF. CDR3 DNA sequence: TGCGCCAGCAGCTTTTACGCGCCATCCGAGCAGTACTTC.